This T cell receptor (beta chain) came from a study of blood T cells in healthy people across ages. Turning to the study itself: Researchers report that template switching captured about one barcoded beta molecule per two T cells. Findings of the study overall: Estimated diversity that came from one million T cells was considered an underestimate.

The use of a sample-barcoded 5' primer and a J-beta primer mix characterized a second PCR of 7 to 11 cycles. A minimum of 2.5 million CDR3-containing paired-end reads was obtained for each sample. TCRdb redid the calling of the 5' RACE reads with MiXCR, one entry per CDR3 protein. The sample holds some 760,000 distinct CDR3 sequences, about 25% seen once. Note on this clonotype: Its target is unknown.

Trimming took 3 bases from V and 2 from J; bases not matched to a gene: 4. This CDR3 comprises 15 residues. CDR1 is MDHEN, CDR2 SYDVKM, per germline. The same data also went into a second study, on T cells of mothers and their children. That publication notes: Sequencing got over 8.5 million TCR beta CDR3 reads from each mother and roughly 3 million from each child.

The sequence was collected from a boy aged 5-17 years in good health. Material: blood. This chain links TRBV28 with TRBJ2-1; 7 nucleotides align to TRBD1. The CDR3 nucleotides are TGTGCCAGCAGTTTTCTTCAGGGGGCCTACAATGAGCAGTTCTTC. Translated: CASSFLQGAYNEQFF.